One T cell receptor (beta chain) is described in this entry. Its antigen is unknown. Clones were sequenced by immunoSEQ multiplex PCR, and TCRdb holds only the in-frame ones, with some missing. The top ten clones hold about three fifths of a sample with just under 9,500 clones, roughly 80% of them seen once. Germline V gene lookup returns CDR1 LNHDA and CDR2 SQIVND (reference sequence). V lost 3 bases to trimming and J lost 6 bases; unmatched junction nucleotides: 17. This CDR3 is built from 18 residues. The sample is drawn from a study of T cell clones after liver transplantation. Study as a whole: Samples came from ITN030ST, which attempted immunosuppression withdrawal within 2 years of liver transplantation.

Findings of the study overall: Small, mixed patient groups and varying post-transplant times limit these conclusions. Migration into the graft, not deletion, may explain lost graft donor-reactive T cells.

The rearrangement uses TRBV19 and TRBJ2-1; 7 bases map to TRBD1. The material sequenced was CD8+ T cells from blood, taken at the 22-month timepoint. This clonotype originated in a human patient who received a liver transplant. A share of the T cells may be of graft donor origin. The chain's CDR3 is CASSIGNEGARRVNEQFF. DNA for the CDR3: TGTGCCAGTAGTATCGGGAACGAGGGGGCAAGAAGGGTCAATGAGCAGTTCTTC. Variable domain in full (rest from reference TRBV19 and TRBJ2-1): DGGITQSPKYLFRKEGQNVTLSCEQNLNHDAMYWYRQDPGQGLRLIYYSQIVNDFQKGDIAEGYSVSREKKESFPLTVTSAQKNPTAFYLCASSIGNEGARRVNEQFFGPGTRLTVL.